These 27 T cell receptor beta chains originate from one sample sequenced in a study of tumor and adjacent non-tumor tissue in lung cancer. TCRbeta libraries were built with three rounds of nested PCR, modified from ARM-PCR. TCRdb re-called the multiplex PCR reads with MiXCR, one entry per CDR3 protein. This table holds tens of thousands of distinct CDR3 sequences, about two thirds found once. RNA was extracted from bulk tissue without any cell sorting. This non-tumor lung sample came from over 3 cm beyond the tumor edge. The sample consisted of distant non-tumor lung tissue. Source of these receptors: a woman aged 50 to 65 with non-small cell lung cancer.

This clonotype was picked up one time. A much larger clone differs from this one at a single base, so this may be a read error. Written as DNA, the CDR3 is TGTGCCAGCAGTTTGGAGGGCCATACCAATGAGCAGTTCTTC. Protein sequence: CASSLEGHTNEQFF. This chain links TRBV12-3 or TRBV12-4 with TRBJ2-1, with D possibly being TRBD2 (6 bases). V lost 3 bases and J lost 6, with 12 bases in between. The CDR3 spans 14 residues.

A remark on this clonotype: A much larger clone lies a single base off, so this may be a read error. The chain uses TRBV28 and TRBJ2-7, with 9 bases fitting TRBD2. CDR1 is MDHEN and CDR2 is SYDVKM in the germline V gene. The J segment lost 4 bases and the V segment lost 10 bases, leaving 11 bases of the junction unmatched. The length of the CDR3 is 14 residues. Here the CDR3 reads CATRVRSGSYEQYF. DNA of the CDR3: TGTGCCACCCGGGTGCGTAGCGGGAGTTACGAGCAGTACTTC.

On this clonotype: A read error may be the cause here, since a much bigger clone is one base away. The chain employs TRBV28 and TRBJ2-5; no clear D gene. The V gene lost 0 bases and the J gene lost 6 bases, with 11 bases spanning the gap. From germline, CDR1 is MDHEN and CDR2 SYDVKM. The CDR3 has 14 residues. The CDR3 protein is CASSLWQTEKTQYF. CDR3 coding DNA: TGTGCCAGCAGTTTATGGCAGACGGAGAAGACCCAGTACTTC.

This clonotype showed up many times. V and J are TRBV6-1 and TRBJ2-1, with D possibly TRBD1 on 6 matching bases. CDR1 and CDR2 from the germline V gene are MNHNS and SASEGT. The CDR3 length is 12 residues. Trimming stripped 5 bases from V and 8 bases from J, with 10 bases between. The CDR3, as DNA: TGTGCCAGCAGTACACAGGGATATGAGCAGTTCTTC. Translating gives CASSTQGYEQFF.

The rearrangement uses TRBV11-1 and TRBJ1-2; D gene ambiguous. With 1 base removed from V and 3 bases from J, the gap between germline ends came to 9 bases. The germline V gene has CDR1 SGHAT and CDR2 FQDESV (reference sequence). This CDR3 region has 14 residues. The CDR3 bases are TGTGCCAGCAGCTTAGATGGAAGAGACTATGGCTACACCTTC. This translates into CASSLDGRDYGYTF.

This clonotype was picked up a small number of times. The chain joins TRBV4-2 to TRBJ1-3; 9 nucleotides line up with TRBD1. Germline loops: CDR1 LGHNA, CDR2 YNFKEQ. The CDR3 runs 15 residues. The chain's CDR3 is CDSSETGGTGNTIYF. The CDR3 nucleotides are TGTGACAGTAGCGAGACAGGGGGGACTGGAAACACCATATATTTT.

Regarding this clonotype: At one of its ends the junction is not consistent with the germline gene, which may arise from a read error. The chain recombines TRBV20-1 with TRBJ2-1, with 9 bases lining up with TRBD2. Looked up from germline, CDR1 is DFQATT and CDR2 is SNEGSKA (reference sequence). The CDR3 contains 14 residues. This CDR3 reads CIASGEYSYNEQFF. The CDR3 nucleotides are TGCATTGCTAGCGGGGAATACTCCTACAATGAGCAGTTCTTC.

In the case of this clonotype: Mismatch with germline at one junction end may stem from a read error. This chain links TRBV20-1 with TRBJ2-7, with a tentative D call TRBD1 (5 bases). The germline V gene has CDR1 DFQATT and CDR2 SNEGSKA (reference sequence). The CDR3 runs to 16 residues. The CDR3 nucleotides are TGCAGTGCTAGAGGCCAAAGGGCGGACAACTCCTATGAGCAGTACTTC. This translates into CSARGQRADNSYEQYF.

This clonotype has at least ten counts. The chain is built from TRBV6-1 and TRBJ2-3, with TRBD2 matching 8 bases. This CDR3 is built from 15 residues. The ends lost 7 bases at V and 5 bases at J; junction bases unmatched: 11. Per germline, CDR1 MNHNS and CDR2 SASEGT. DNA of the CDR3: TGTGCCAGCACCGAAGGGTCGGGAGGGCAAGATACGCAGTATTTT. Translating gives CASTEGSGGQDTQYF.

As concerns this clonotype: The junction and the germline gene differ at one end; a read error may be behind it. CDR3 amino acids: CASKLTNRRIADTQYF. The CDR3 DNA sequence: TGCGCCAGCAAGCTGACTAACAGGAGGATTGCAGATACGCAGTATTTT. The chain couples TRBV12-3 or TRBV12-4 to TRBJ2-3; D possibly uses TRBD1 or TRBD2 (5 bases each). The CDR3 is 16 residues long.

With regard to this clonotype: An end of the junction does not agree with germline; a read error may underlie this. The gene calls are TRBV20-1 and TRBJ2-2; maybe TRBD1 (5 bases). Per the germline V gene, CDR1 is DFQATT and CDR2 is SNEGSKA (reference sequence). The CDR3 is 15 amino acids. The CDR3 protein is CSARSSTVSTRELFF. Written as DNA, the CDR3 is TGCAGTGCTAGATCCTCGACAGTGAGCACCAGGGAACTGTTTTTT.

On this clonotype itself: A much bigger clone sits one base away, suggesting this may be a read error. This rearrangement joins TRBV20-1 to TRBJ1-1; D is unresolved. CDR1 DFQATT and CDR2 SNEGSKA come from the germline V gene (reference sequence). The CDR3 is 13 amino acids. Trimming removed 6 bases from V and 1 base from J, with 12 bases in between. The CDR3 loop is CSARTERNTEAFF. As DNA, the CDR3 is TGCAGTGCGAGAACAGAGAGGAACACTGAAGCTTTCTTT.

Concerning this clonotype itself: The junction shows a germline mismatch at one end, possibly a read error. The chain has TRBV10-3 and TRBJ2-5, with D possibly called TRBD1 or TRBD2 (5 bases each). CDR1 and CDR2 (germline): ENHRY, SYGVKD. The CDR3 runs 16 residues. The CDR3 sequence: CTISGRNRGRQETQYF. CDR3 nucleotide sequence: TGTACCATCAGTGGGCGAAACCGGGGCAGGCAAGAGACCCAGTACTTC.

This clonotype was found a few times. The CDR3 here is CASCSRRASTDTQYF. CDR3 DNA: TGCGCCAGCTGCTCCCGGCGGGCTAGCACAGATACGCAGTATTTT. This chain connects TRBV5-1 to TRBJ2-3; a possible D gene is TRBD2 (5 bases). This CDR3 comprises 15 residues. The V gene lost 7 bases and the J gene lost 0 bases, with 15 bases spanning the gap. Germline values: CDR1 SGHRS, CDR2 YFSETQ.

For this clonotype: Germline and junction disagree at one end, which may indicate a read error. The chain has TRBV6-2 or TRBV6-3 and TRBJ2-7; possibly TRBD1 for D (6 bases). This CDR3 contains 16 residues. Germline CDR1 and CDR2: MNHEY and SVGEGT. CDR3 DNA sequence: TGTCCCAGTAGTGACCGCGCACCGGGACAAAACTACGAGCAGTACTTC. It codes for CPSSDRAPGQNYEQYF.

Turning to this clonotype: A single base separates this from a much larger clone, so it may be a read error. The CDR3 does not end in the conserved phenylalanine or tryptophan, so this is likely a read error. The chain employs TRBV20-1 and TRBJ1-5; 8 bases line up with TRBD1. CDR1 is DFQATT, CDR2 SNEGSKA, per germline (reference sequence). V shed 5 bases and J 7 bases; nucleotides not matched to a gene: 13. The CDR3 contains 15 residues. CDR3 DNA sequence: TGCAGTGCTCTAAAAGGACAGGGATTGGTGCAGCCCCAGCATTTA. This encodes CSALKGQGLVQPQHL.

As to this clonotype: With a much larger clone just one base away, this may be a read error. V usage is TRBV4-2 and J usage is TRBJ2-3, with 11 bases aligning to TRBD1. Looked up from germline, CDR1 is LGHNA and CDR2 is YNFKEQ. This CDR3 is built from 18 residues. The CDR3 here is CARSHGTGGMIGSDTQYF. The CDR3 DNA follows: TGTGCCAGGAGCCACGGGACAGGGGGGATGATTGGTTCAGATACGCAGTATTTT.

V gene TRBV29-1 combines with J gene TRBJ1-1; D possibly corresponds to TRBD1 (6 bases). The CDR3 extends over 14 amino acids. The V gene's germline CDR1 is SQVTM and CDR2 ANQGSEA. V lost 8 bases to trimming and J lost 5 bases, with 21 bases between them. The CDR3 DNA reads as TGCAGCCCATGCCCAGGGACACTCGGGACTGAAGCTTTCTTT. This codes for CSPCPGTLGTEAFF.

On this clonotype: This may be a read error: a much more frequent sequence differs by one nucleotide. This chain links TRBV12-3 or TRBV12-4 with TRBJ1-2; D call uncertain. The CDR3 loop spans 14 amino acids. The CDR3 sequence is CDSSLAPNNYGYTF. CDR3 in DNA: TGTGACAGCAGTTTAGCGCCTAATAACTATGGCTACACCTTC.

A word on this clonotype: With a much larger clone just one base away, this may be a read error. V gene TRBV20-1 combines with J gene TRBJ2-1; maybe TRBD2 (5 bases). Germline CDR1 is DFQATT and CDR2 is SNEGSKA (reference sequence). CDR3 size: 12 residues. Deletions cut 1 base from V and 8 bases from J, with 9 bases between. As DNA, the CDR3 is TGCAGTGCTAGAGTTTCGAGGGATGAGCAGTTCTTC. Amino acid sequence: CSARVSRDEQFF.

Note on this clonotype: A junction boundary mismatches the germline segment, possibly from a read error. The rearrangement joins TRBV6-6 to TRBJ2-7; 8 positions agree with TRBD1. Germline V lookup: CDR1 MNHNY, CDR2 SVGAGI (reference sequence). The CDR3 is made up of 17 amino acids. CDR3 residues: CASCYLGDRLSSYEQYF. The CDR3 DNA reads TGTGCCAGCTGTTACCTTGGGGACAGGTTGAGTTCCTACGAGCAGTACTTC.

For this clonotype: A much larger clone is a single base away; this may be a read error. This chain uses TRBV4-1 with TRBJ2-5, with D possibly being TRBD2 (5 bases). Germline V CDR1 and CDR2: MGHRA, YSYEKL. V shed 6 bases and J shed 4 bases, with 24 bases lying between them. The CDR3 has 17 amino acids. The CDR3 DNA reads as TGCGCCAGCAGACCCGGCCCATATTTTAACAGCGGAGAGACCCAGTACTTC. Protein product: CASRPGPYFNSGETQYF.

The chain carries TRBV29-1 and TRBJ2-7; 9 bases line up with TRBD2. Looked up from germline, CDR1 is SQVTM and CDR2 is ANQGSEA. With V trimmed by 1 base and J by 5 bases, 6 bases remained unmatched. This CDR3 spans 14 amino acids. The CDR3 protein is CSVEGLAGRHEQYF. In nucleotides, the CDR3 is TGCAGCGTTGAAGGGCTAGCGGGACGTCACGAGCAGTACTTC.

This clonotype was counted at least ten times. V usage is TRBV20-1 and J usage is TRBJ2-7; no clear D. Trimming pared 1 base from V and 0 bases from J, leaving 19 bases between. Germline-derived CDR1 and CDR2 are DFQATT and SNEGSKA (reference sequence). This CDR3 comprises 17 residues. The CDR3, as DNA: TGCAGTGCTAGAGGGTCTTCGGCGGCACTAAGCTCCTACGAGCAGTACTTC. Translated: CSARGSSAALSSYEQYF.

This clonotype was seen repeatedly, ten times or more. The chain couples TRBV29-1 to TRBJ2-7, with D perhaps given as TRBD1 or TRBD2 (5 bases each). Trimming removed 3 bases from V and 5 bases from J, with 17 bases in between. Germline V gives CDR1 SQVTM, CDR2 ANQGSEA. The CDR3 consists of 14 residues. CDR3 nucleotides: TGCAGCGTTGAGGCAGGGCTAAGGAGGAACGAGCAGTACTTC. It specifies CSVEAGLRRNEQYF.

This clonotype was observed a handful of times. A clone one base away is much larger, so this may be a read error. The chain combines TRBV20-1 with TRBJ2-5; a possible D gene is TRBD2 (5 bases). Trimming stripped 4 bases from V and 7 bases from J, with 16 bases between. CDR1 and CDR2 from the germline V gene are DFQATT and SNEGSKA (reference sequence). The CDR3 runs 13 residues. The CDR3 sequence is CSAMVGSLGTQYF. The CDR3 bases are TGCAGTGCTATGGTGGGGAGCTTGGGGACCCAGTACTTC.

About this clonotype itself: A much larger clonotype is one base distant, so this may be a read error. The CDR3 protein is CASSSRLTSFTGEELFF. CDR3 nucleotides: TGTGCCAGCAGTTCAAGACTAACGTCGTTCACAGGAGAGGAGCTGTTTTTT. This sequence joins TRBV6-2 or TRBV6-3 and TRBJ2-2, with D perhaps given as TRBD1 or TRBD2 (5 bases each). The germline V and J ends were trimmed by 4 bases and 10 bases, with 25 bases remaining between them. Germline-derived CDR1 and CDR2 are MNHEY and SVGEGT. The CDR3 runs 17 residues.